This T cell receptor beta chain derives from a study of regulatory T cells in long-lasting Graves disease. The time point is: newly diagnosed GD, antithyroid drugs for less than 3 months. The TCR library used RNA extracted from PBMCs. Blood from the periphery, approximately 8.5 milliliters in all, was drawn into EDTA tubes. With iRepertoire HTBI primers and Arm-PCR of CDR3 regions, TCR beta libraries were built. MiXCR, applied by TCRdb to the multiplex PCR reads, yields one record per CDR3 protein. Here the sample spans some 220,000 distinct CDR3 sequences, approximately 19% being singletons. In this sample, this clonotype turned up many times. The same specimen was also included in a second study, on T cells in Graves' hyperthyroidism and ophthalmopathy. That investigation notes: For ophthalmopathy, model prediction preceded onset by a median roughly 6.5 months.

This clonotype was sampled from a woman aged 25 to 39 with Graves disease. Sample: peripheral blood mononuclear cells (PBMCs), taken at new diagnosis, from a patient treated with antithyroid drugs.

For the CDR3, the DNA is TGTGCCAGCAGTTCTGGGGCCAACGTCCTGACTTTC. It translates to CASSSGANVLTF. The chain is built from TRBV6-5 and TRBJ2-6; D gene ambiguous. V was clipped by 4 bases and J by 2 bases, with 0 bases between them. The CDR3 runs 12 residues. In germline, CDR1 is MNHEY, CDR2 SVGAGI.